This T cell receptor (beta chain) came from a study of cytomegalovirus exposure and HLA in healthy donors (TCRdb year 2017). With respect to the entire study: According to an earlier analysis of 587 of the donors, about 179 million T cells yielded over 100 million unique TCR beta sequences and about 300 Gb of sequence data. An early release that covered more than 550 HLA-typed donors contained approximately 300 gigabases of sequencing data and 80 million or so unique TCR sequences. Of the roughly 400 genotyped donors, 81% were placed in the genetic ancestry cluster associated with self-reported Caucasian donors. The aim of the study was to test whether cataloging public T cell receptors could identify signatures of past pathogen exposure. Using immunosequencing, the study profiled T cell repertoires from 666 subjects and related those repertoires to cytomegalovirus serostatus. Along with the approximately 700-subject first cohort, a separate validation cohort of about 110 different subjects was used. The study combined high-throughput TCR immunosequencing, statistical association of individual TCRs with disease status, and machine learning to predict cytomegalovirus infection status. A later analysis re-analyzed previously published TCR beta repertoires from hundreds of donors and added high-resolution HLA genotyping to study TCR occurrence patterns. Rather than drawing on any new phenotypic data, the later analysis identified candidate immune exposures from TCR beta sequences and the way those sequences occurred across donors. An earlier analysis of around 580 of the donors used high-throughput TCR beta sequencing to judge whether each TCR beta V gene segment behaved as functional or pseudogenic. Alongside the repertoire data, information on donor age, sex, ethnicity and CMV serostatus was compiled. In a later genetic analysis, genome-wide SNP genotypes for about 65% of the roughly 700 donors were used, and that subset was treated as a discovery cohort. Every discovery cohort repertoire had been produced on one sequencing platform. Class I and class II HLA loci were covered by the typing at four-digit resolution. The number of typed donors differed by locus: about 620-630 for A, B, C, DRB1 and DQB1; roughly 510 for DQA1; 606 for DPA1; and approximately 450 for DPB1. Five DR-DQ haplotypes were treated as single units for association and clustering because of strong linkage in the cohort. Among some 410 genotyped donors of the cohort, an average of about 240,000 unique TCR beta nucleotide sequences were sequenced per donor, roughly 20% of them non-productive.

As concerns this clone: The antigen it recognizes is unknown. Base qualities are not recorded, but no much larger clone differs from it by a single base.

The cohort was made up of 666 healthy bone marrow donors. Cohort members were all nominally healthy when sampled, although unrecorded immune exposures were likely present. The donor was CMV seronegative and was included in the group of over 300 seronegative cohort members. Every donor gave a peripheral blood sample, and the peripheral blood mononuclear cells from that sample were used for TCR beta sequencing. The Qiagen DNeasy Blood Extraction Kit was used to extract genomic DNA from the blood cell samples. The library was prepared using the immunoSEQ multiplex PCR assay. The multiplex PCR relied on a mix of 60 forward primers for TCR Vbeta segments and 13 reverse primers for TCR Jbeta segments. The CDR3 region of rearranged TCR beta genes was amplified from genomic DNA by a multiplex PCR assay. On the Illumina HiSeq System, the amplified TCR beta libraries were sequenced as 87-base-pair reads. In the authors' own workflow: A later analysis tallied some 79 million unique TCR beta chains across the approximately 670 repertoires, and around 9.9 million of those chains were shared by two or more donors. A nearest-neighbor algorithm error-corrected the raw reads and collapsed the reads into unique sequences, merging closely related sequences to remove PCR and sequencing errors. CDR3 sequences were aligned to IMGT reference sequences to assign V, D and J gene segments. For a sequence to be retained, at least a six-nucleotide match to both a V gene segment and a J gene segment was required. A rearrangement was called productive if the CDR3 had no stop codons and remained in frame with V and J, and every other rearrangement was called non-productive. CDR3 was defined according to IMGT convention as the region running from the second conserved V-encoded cysteine to the conserved J-encoded phenylalanine. In an earlier analysis of roughly 580 of the donors, sequences lacking an unambiguous match to a single V gene segment were excluded. An earlier analysis of 450 to 650 of the donors called V segments functional above 56.7% productive rearrangements and segregating when the between-donor standard deviation exceeded 5%. A statistical classification framework was built to diagnose cytomegalovirus status from the catalog of TCR beta chain sequences. V and J gene assignment, in a later analysis, came from comparing TCR nucleotide sequences with IMGT/GENE-DB human TR gene sequences. The TCRdist pipeline was used in a later analysis to assign CDR3 sequences and most-parsimonious VDJ recombination scenarios. In a later analysis, each TCR beta chain was defined by its CDR3 amino acid sequence together with its V-gene family, and reads lacking a unique V-gene family were excluded. As a way to deal with suspected cross-contamination and a sequencing artifact, a later analysis dropped hundreds of nucleotide sequences that were highly shared and had low generation probability. In a later analysis, a clonal expansion index was calculated for each public chain from normalized within-repertoire ranks of inferred template counts. In a later analysis, generation probabilities were computed using a VDJ recombination model fitted to out-of-frame rearrangements, and the results were checked against IGoR. A later analysis scored TCR-TCR, TCR-HLA and TCR-CMV co-occurrence with hypergeometric tests, applying a repertoire-size bias correction to TCR pairs. False discovery rates were estimated in a later analysis by permuting HLA or CMV assignments 20 times. In a later analysis, co-occurring TCRs were grouped using DBSCAN, with TCRdist sequence similarity added in when clustering inside HLA-allele-positive subsets. Repertoires with fewer than 30,000 or more than 120,000 public chains were left out of co-occurrence clustering, as were four to six repertoires with anomalous nucleotide sharing. What TCRdb holds here is the immuneACCESS table cut down to in-frame rearrangements. Part of the clones is not present; checked against another copy, under half of the missing clones reflect an unresolved V gene, and the others are unexplained. V and J calls and clone size are as listed in that table; D and trimming were resolved from the DNA. A total of 130,000 or so clones appear in this sample, 60% to 80% of them only once. The ten largest account for around 1.5% of the sample.

Overall study results and their limits: In a later genetic analysis, fewer N-insertions in productive TCRs were reported among donors in an Asian-associated ancestry cluster than the roughly 670-donor mean. Most CMV-associated TCR beta chains appeared to be HLA-restricted in a later analysis, and the HLA associations seemed to be driven largely by CMV exposure. In both the original and validation cohorts, the classifier was reported to diagnose cytomegalovirus status with high specificity and sensitivity. A further reported finding was that TCR beta sequences accurately predicted the HLA-A and HLA-B alleles for most subjects in the first cohort. In a later genetic analysis, a missense DCLRE1C variant was associated with V-gene and J-gene trimming of TCR beta chains, and the association was replicated in an independent cohort. The study listed 150 to 200 TCR beta chains as associated with cytomegalovirus. In an earlier analysis of some 500 of the donors, most TCR beta V segments appeared in productive rearrangements about 90% or about 30% of the time, broadly matching IMGT annotations. Because the 87-base-pair reads could not distinguish some IMGT-functional V segments, including TRBV6-2 and TRBV6-3, those segments were excluded. According to a later analysis, parvovirus B19, influenza, CMV and Epstein-Barr virus appeared linked to several top co-occurrence clusters. It was suggested by the authors that the approach could potentially be generalized to other disease states and immunological phenotypes. A few of the identified cytomegalovirus-associated TCR beta chains were confirmed in vitro to be specific for cytomegalovirus antigens. A group of highly shared sequence variants was considered likely to be a technical artifact of the sequencing pipeline. Most TCR sequences were seen in very few donors, while some public TCRs were found in many individuals. The only immune exposure information available for the cohort was CMV serostatus. A later analysis associated approximately 17,000 TCR beta sequences with specific HLA alleles at a false discovery rate of 0.05. Correlated functional status among segregating V segments might be attributable to linkage disequilibrium, but an unknown experimental factor could not be ruled out. Because counts were too low, 15 or so rarely observed V segments, including chromosome 9 orphons, were excluded from the earlier analysis of around 590 of the donors. Assigning TCR associations to individual alleles was difficult when HLA alleles, especially DR and DQ, strongly co-occurred. This cohort had only TCR beta chains sequenced, and the lack of alpha or paired-chain data limited which features could be detected. In a later analysis, HLA-associated TCR beta chains were found to be more clonally expanded and to have lower generation probabilities than equally common non-associated chains. Roughly uniform sequencing depth across donors was assumed in presence/absence analyses, although this assumption may not hold. A later analysis found that TCR association rates varied across HLA loci, with DRB1 alleles showing the most associated TCRs and HLA-C alleles the fewest. Because some donors lacked HLA typing at each locus, the association tests relied only on the typed subset.

The CDR3 spans 17 residues, from the cysteine through the phenylalanine. Only the CDR3 portion is preserved as DNA: 51 bases, with reading frame beginning at the first base. V and J are trimmed by 0 bases and 8 bases, and the gene matches miss 16 bases of the junction. The germline V gene gives CDR1 as SGHTS and CDR2 as YDEGEE. This sequence was found in a female donor in good health and CMV-seronegative. The chain was built from TRBV5-8 and TRBJ1-2; 7 nucleotides in the junction match TRBD1. Specimen: PBMCs. The base sequence is TGTGCCAGCAGCTTGGAGGGGACAGCCTCCTTTCGAGAGGGCTACACCTTC. Its translation reads: CASSLEGTASFREGYTF.